A selection of T cell receptor beta chains follows, all from one sample in a study of beta chain features in type 1 diabetes. Clones were sequenced by immunoSEQ multiplex PCR, and TCRdb holds only the in-frame ones, with some missing. The profile shows 300,000 to 450,000 clones, roughly a tenth of them singletons. The material sequenced was central memory CD4+ T cells from blood. Receptors originate from a man aged 30-40 years with type 1 diabetes. The CDR3 runs from the conserved cysteine through the conserved F or W. The D gene is left open where the match is weak. Size values are once, few and many counts, or a class for expanded clones, and some rows have none.

TRBJ2-1,TRBD1,many,TRBV19,CASIPGQGMFNEQFF,TGTGCCAGTATTCCTGGACAGGGAATGTTCAATGAGCAGTTCTTC
TRBJ2-3,TRBD2,-,TRBV4-3,CASSQVGLASRDTQYF,TGCGCCAGCAGCCAAGTGGGACTAGCGAGCCGGGATACGCAGTATTTT
TRBJ2-5,TRBD2,few,TRBV11-3,CASSLFSGTSETQYF,TGTGCCAGCAGCTTATTTAGCGGGACATCAGAGACCCAGTACTTC
TRBJ1-4,TRBD1,-,TRBV5-4,CASRDRVSEKLFF,TGTGCCAGCAGGGACAGGGTGAGTGAAAAACTGTTTTTT
TRBJ2-2,-,few,TRBV7-2,CASSLDLPANTGELFF,TGTGCCAGCAGCTTAGATCTTCCCGCGAACACCGGGGAGCTGTTTTTT
TRBJ2-1,TRBD1,few,TRBV6-6,CASSYWGTGTNEQFF,TGTGCCAGCAGTTACTGGGGGACAGGGACCAATGAGCAGTTCTTC
TRBJ2-3,-,many,TRBV2,CASSNQASTDTQYF,TGTGCCAGCAGTAACCAGGCTAGCACAGATACGCAGTATTTT
TRBJ2-3,TRBD2,-,TRBV6-1,CASTPTSGTDTQYF,TGTGCCAGCACTCCGACTAGCGGCACAGATACGCAGTATTTT
TRBJ2-3,TRBD1,few,TRBV5-1,CASSLTGTGIGADTQYF,TGCGCCAGCAGCCTGACGGGGACAGGGATTGGTGCAGATACGCAGTATTTT
TRBJ2-7,-,few,TRBV11-3,CASSPKVYEQYF,TGTGCCAGCAGCCCTAAGGTCTACGAGCAGTACTTC
TRBJ1-1,-,few,TRBV29-1,CSGRSTAANTEAFF,TGCAGCGGTCGATCCACAGCTGCGAACACTGAAGCTTTCTTT
TRBJ2-1,TRBD2,few,TRBV6-1,CASSDLAGVGNEQFF,TGTGCCAGCAGTGATCTAGCGGGAGTGGGTAATGAGCAGTTCTTC
TRBJ2-3,TRBD1,-,TRBV5-1,CASSSDRNTDTQYF,TGCGCCAGCAGCTCGGACAGGAACACAGATACGCAGTATTTT
TRBJ2-2,TRBD2,few,TRBV5-1,CASSSAGLAGTGELFF,TGCGCCAGCAGCTCCGCGGGACTAGCTGGCACCGGGGAGCTGTTTTTT
TRBJ1-4,-,few,TRBV25-1,CASSHGLATNEKLFF,TGTGCCAGCAGTCACGGTCTCGCAACTAATGAAAAACTGTTTTTT
TRBJ2-1,TRBD2,-,TRBV11-2,CASSSTGGSYNEQFF,TGTGCCAGCAGCTCCACGGGAGGCAGCTACAATGAGCAGTTCTTC
TRBJ2-3,-,many,TRBV5-1,CASSSRGVGADTQYF,TGCGCCAGCAGCTCACGCGGGGTGGGGGCAGATACGCAGTATTTT